This TCR beta chain was identified during a study of regulatory and conventional T cells in RAG deficiency. Regarding the study as a whole: Shorter CDR3s in all patient subsets; >75% Treg-Tconv overlap in Omenn. Shannon entropy fell and Simpson indices rose in RAG-deficient patients. Compared with controls, unique Treg TCR beta sequences dropped roughly 96-fold in Omenn syndrome and CID/AS.

Remarks on this clone: The antigen remains unidentified.

Blood CD4+ CD25-high CD127-low regulatory T cells supplied the genomic DNA template. Method: immunoSEQ multiplex PCR; TCRdb's copy keeps in-frame clones and lacks some. The sample has over 7,000 clones, about 90% seen once. V dropped 1 base and J dropped 0; count of bases not matched to a gene: 10. This CDR3 region has 18 residues. Germline assignment: CDR1 LGHNA and CDR2 YSLEER. This sample was also put to use in a study of regulatory T cells. That source notes: Primers: 52 TRBV forward and 13 TRBJ reverse.

The sequencing sample was made of CD127- CD25+ CD4+ Tregs sorted from blood. The source of this sequence is a human donor in good health. The rearrangement joins TRBV4-3 to TRBJ1-1; 8 bases agree with TRBD1. The CDR3 sequence is CASSQVGTGLHMNTEAFF. The CDR3 DNA follows: TGCGCCAGCAGCCAAGTTGGGACAGGCCTGCACATGAACACTGAAGCTTTCTTT.